Following are 21 T cell receptor beta chains from one sample sequenced in a study of blood T cell repertoires in COVID-19. Sequenced by immunoSEQ multiplex PCR; TCRdb stores in-frame clones only, minus some. This sample has around 260,000 clones; 80% to 90% occur once, and the top ten carry approximately 2%. The sequencing sample was made of peripheral blood. The receptor set was obtained from a man under 40 with active or convalescent COVID-19.

V is TRBV29-1 and J is TRBJ1-1; D call uncertain. CDR1 and CDR2 from the germline V gene are SQVTM and ANQGSEA. The CDR3 spans 14 residues. V gave up 6 bases and J gave up 1 base, with 15 bases separating them. The CDR3 bases are TGCAGCGTATTTGATCTGGCACCGAACACTGAAGCTTTCTTT. It codes for CSVFDLAPNTEAFF.

The chain has TRBV5-1 and TRBJ1-1, with a possible D match to TRBD1 (5 bases). The CDR3 covers 14 residues. Per the germline V gene, CDR1 is SGHRS and CDR2 is YFSETQ. V lost 4 bases and J 4 bases, leaving 14 bases between the germline ends. The CDR3 DNA reads TGCGCCAGCAGCCGTACGGGAGGGGTCACTGAAGCTTTCTTT. This encodes CASSRTGGVTEAFF.

The J gene is TRBJ2-5, the V gene TRBV19; D perhaps matches TRBD1 (6 bases). Germline-derived CDR1 and CDR2 are LNHDA and SQIVND (reference sequence). The ends were cut back, 9 bases at V and 1 base at J, with 15 bases in the middle. The CDR3 has 14 residues. This chain's CDR3 is CASRDRDTQETQYF. CDR3 in DNA: TGTGCCAGCAGGGACCGGGACACCCAAGAGACCCAGTACTTC.

Note on this clone: This CDR3 is also generated by other DNA sequences in the sample. The J gene is TRBJ1-1, the V gene TRBV6-5, with D hard to call. Per the germline V gene, CDR1 is MNHEY and CDR2 is SVGAGI. The CDR3 loop spans 13 amino acids. V gave up 0 bases and J gave up 4 bases, with 6 bases separating them. The CDR3 bases are TGTGCCAGCAGTTACTCGAGGGCCACTGAAGCTTTCTTT. It codes for CASSYSRATEAFF.

The chain employs TRBV30 and TRBJ1-5, with 7 nucleotides matching TRBD1. The CDR3 totals 14 residues. Germline CDR1 GTSNPN, CDR2 SVGIG (reference sequence). Trimming removed 7 bases from V and 0 bases from J; junction bases left unmatched: 6. The CDR3 DNA follows: TGTGCCTCATCCGACAGGGATAGCAATCAGCCCCAGCATTTT. Its translation: CASSDRDSNQPQHF.

V and J are TRBV6-5 and TRBJ2-1; perhaps TRBD1 as D (5 bases). This CDR3 spans 13 amino acids. V lost 6 bases to trimming and J lost 12 bases, with 18 bases between them. Germline lookup yields CDR1 MNHEY and CDR2 SVGAGI. The CDR3 protein is CASSIKTGHRQFF. The CDR3 coding sequence is TGTGCCAGCAGCATTAAAACAGGCCATCGGCAGTTCTTC.

The genes are TRBV19 and TRBJ1-2; 9 bases line up with TRBD1. Per the germline V gene, CDR1 is LNHDA and CDR2 is SQIVND (reference sequence). V lost 4 bases to trimming and J lost 7 bases; unmatched junction nucleotides: 13. The CDR3 loop spans 16 amino acids. The CDR3 is CASSTRKTGGQSGYTF. CDR3 nucleotides: TGTGCCAGTAGTACCCGAAAGACAGGGGGGCAGAGTGGCTACACCTTC.

The J gene is TRBJ2-3, the V gene TRBV24-1, with TRBD2 identical over 8 bases. Germline V gene lookup returns CDR1 KGHDR and CDR2 SFDVKD. CDR3 size: 15 residues. The V segment lost 4 bases and the J segment 4 bases; nucleotides outside the gene matches: 6. The CDR3 DNA is TGTGCCACCAGTGAGCGGGGGGCCCCTTCAGATACGCAGTATTTT. This gives the protein CATSERGAPSDTQYF.

This chain links TRBV15 with TRBJ2-5; 12 bases map to TRBD2. The V segment lost 0 bases and the J segment 4 bases; nucleotides outside the gene matches: 6. Per the germline V gene, CDR1 is LNHNV and CDR2 is YYDKDF (reference sequence). The CDR3 totals 17 residues. Written as DNA, the CDR3 is TGTGCCACCAGCAGAGACCTAGCGGGGGGGCCGGCAGAGACCCAGTACTTC. Amino acids: CATSRDLAGGPAETQYF.

The chain links TRBV29-1 to TRBJ2-3; D unclear. This CDR3 spans 10 amino acids. V was trimmed by 5 bases and J by 2 bases, leaving 2 bases between them. Germline V gene data show CDR1 as SQVTM and CDR2 as ANQGSEA. CDR3 sequence (DNA): TGCAGCGTTTACACAGATACGCAGTATTTT. Encoded protein: CSVYTDTQYF.

The chain uses TRBV29-1 and TRBJ2-7, with D possibly TRBD1 on 5 matching bases. Germline CDR1 and CDR2: SQVTM and ANQGSEA. The germline V and J ends were trimmed by 6 bases and 1 base, with 10 bases remaining between them. This CDR3 contains 12 residues. Here the CDR3 reads CSVATGSYEQYF. The CDR3 nucleotides read TGCAGCGTGGCAACAGGATCCTACGAGCAGTACTTC.

The J gene is TRBJ2-6, the V gene TRBV11-1; D is perhaps TRBD2 (5 bases). V was clipped by 1 base and J by 2 bases, with 9 bases between them. The CDR3 covers 16 residues. Germline V gene sequence: CDR1 SGHAT, CDR2 FQDESV (reference sequence). CDR3 coding DNA: TGTGCCAGCAGCTTAGTGGACTTGGCTGGGGCCAACGTCCTGACTTTC. Amino acids: CASSLVDLAGANVLTF.

The chain joins TRBV6-5 to TRBJ1-6; D possibly corresponds to TRBD1 (6 bases). The CDR3 covers 13 residues. The V end lost 7 bases, the J end lost 7 bases, and 11 bases lay between the germline ends. Germline V gene lookup returns CDR1 MNHEY and CDR2 SVGAGI. The CDR3 DNA reads as TGTGCCAGCAAGGGGGAGGGCAATTCACCCCTCCACTTT. Amino acids: CASKGEGNSPLHF.

The CDR3 loop is CASSIGQGSGANVLTF. The CDR3 DNA sequence: TGTGCCAGTAGTATAGGCCAGGGCTCTGGGGCCAACGTCCTGACTTTC. The chain links TRBV19 to TRBJ2-6; tentative D call: TRBD1 (5 bases). Germline CDR1 is LNHDA and CDR2 is SQIVND (reference sequence). Trimming removed 1 base at V and 0 bases at J, with 7 bases between. The CDR3 covers 16 residues.

This chain links TRBV4-2 with TRBJ2-7; 8 nucleotides align to TRBD2. The CDR3 has 16 amino acids. Germline values: CDR1 LGHNA, CDR2 YNFKEQ. With 0 bases clipped from V and 0 bases from J, the junction kept 4 bases outside the gene matches. The CDR3 protein is CASSQEVAGSSYEQYF. Written as DNA, the CDR3 is TGTGCCAGCAGCCAAGAAGTAGCGGGGAGCTCCTACGAGCAGTACTTC.

V usage is TRBV29-1 and J usage is TRBJ1-2, with no clear D. Germline CDR1 reads SQVTM; CDR2 reads ANQGSEA. The ends were cut back, 0 bases at V and 4 bases at J, with 12 bases in the middle. CDR3 size: 14 residues. The DNA of the CDR3 is TGCAGCGTTGAAGACGCCAGTTTAAGCTATGGCTACACCTTC. Translated, it gives CSVEDASLSYGYTF.

This chain uses TRBV7-2 with TRBJ2-5; D is unresolved. Per the germline V gene, CDR1 is SGHTA and CDR2 is FQGNSA. V lost 3 bases, J lost 5 bases, and 13 bases lay in between. This CDR3 is built from 14 residues. Here the CDR3 DNA reads TGTGCCAGCAGCTTTTCCGGTGGGCCTGAGACCCAGTACTTC. Translating it yields CASSFSGGPETQYF.

V gene TRBV30 combines with J gene TRBJ1-2, with TRBD1 matching over 8 bases. V was clipped by 1 base and J by 4 bases; unmatched bases: 2. The germline V gene encodes CDR1 GTSNPN and CDR2 SVGIG (reference sequence). This CDR3 region has 13 residues. This CDR3 is CAWSAGGSYGYTF. For the CDR3, the DNA is TGTGCCTGGAGTGCAGGGGGCTCCTATGGCTACACCTTC.

The CDR3 reads CASSDRGTREIQYF. The CDR3 DNA is TGTGCCAGCTCAGACCGGGGTACGAGGGAAATTCAGTACTTC. The chain combines TRBV18 with TRBJ2-4; possible D gene TRBD2, 5 bases. CDR3 length: 14 amino acids. V gave up 5 bases and J gave up 10 bases, with 18 bases separating them. CDR1 KGHSH and CDR2 LQKENI come from the germline V gene.

This clone has more than one count but fewer than ten. The J gene is TRBJ1-1, the V gene TRBV9; D remains unclear. This CDR3 comprises 13 residues. The germline gives CDR1 SGDLS, CDR2 YYNGEE. Trimming took 2 bases from V and 0 from J, leaving 5 bases between them. The CDR3, as DNA: TGTGCCAGCAGCGTTTCCATGAACACTGAAGCTTTCTTT. Its translation is CASSVSMNTEAFF.

A single count supports this clone. This chain uses TRBV3-1 (or the pseudogene TRBV3-2) with TRBJ1-1; 8 bases align to TRBD1. CDR1 LGHDT and CDR2 YNNKEL come from the germline V gene (reference sequence). The CDR3 consists of 13 residues. V shed 4 bases, J shed 8 bases, and the junction held 6 bases outside the gene matches. CDR3 protein: CASSPGQGSEAFF. CDR3 nucleotide sequence: TGTGCCAGCAGCCCAGGACAGGGCTCCGAAGCTTTCTTT.